This T cell receptor (beta chain) was captured by sequencing in a study of blood T cell repertoires in COVID-19. Overall study: PBMCs, B-cell-depleted T cells, or T cells were the source of the cDNA or gDNA that made up the material.

Some clones are missing from TCRdb's copy, which holds only in-frame ones; the method was immunoSEQ multiplex PCR. The sample has about 120,000 clones; around nine tenths are singletons. CDR1 is SGHNT and CDR2 is YENEEA in the germline V gene. The CDR3 extends over 12 amino acids. V lost 4 bases, J lost 10 bases, and 11 bases lay in between. This receptor was taken from a woman in her forties or fifties with acute or convalescent COVID-19. J is TRBJ2-1 and V is TRBV11-3; D might be TRBD2 (6 bases). Sample: peripheral blood. The CDR3 sequence is CASSSGLPEQFF. The CDR3 DNA reads as TGTGCCAGCAGCTCGGGACTCCCCGAGCAGTTCTTC. Together with reference TRBV11-3 and TRBJ2-1, the CDR3 gives the full variable domain: EAGVVQSPRYKIIEKKQPVAFWCNPISGHNTLYWYLQNLGQGPELLIRYENEEAVDDSQLPKDRFSAERLKGVDSTLKIQPAELGDSAVYLCASSSGLPEQFFGPGTRLTVL.